This record covers a single T cell receptor (beta chain). Clones were sequenced by immunoSEQ multiplex PCR, and TCRdb holds only the in-frame ones, with some missing. The repertoire holds some 450,000 clones, with around 90% as singletons. The CDR3 extends over 17 amino acids. With V trimmed by 5 bases and J by 3 bases, 9 bases remained unmatched. CDR1 is LNHNV, CDR2 YYDKDF, per germline (reference sequence). The sample belongs to a study of blood T cell repertoires in COVID-19. About the study: Some COVID-19 samples were acute and others convalescent; all came from the United States, Italy and Spain.

Seattle patients were enrolled during active infection and followed longitudinally. The source is a man younger than 30 with COVID-19, enrolled during active disease. Sequenced input: peripheral blood. The V call is TRBV15, the J call TRBJ2-1; 11 nucleotides line up with TRBD2. The CDR3 bases are TGTGCCACCAGCGAGTTATCCGGGACTAGCGGCTACAATGAGCAGTTCTTC. Residues: CATSELSGTSGYNEQFF.